The text below deals with one T cell receptor beta chain. The antigen is undetermined. The source of the sample is a study of CD8 T cells in Susac syndrome. Study background: Blood was drawn from patients with Susac syndrome. At that point, they were therapy-naive, on corticosteroids, or on intravenous immunoglobulin alone.

Reverse transcription of roughly 0.5 to 1 ug RNA was carried out with random hexamers. TCR beta CDR3 was amplified by immunoSEQ multiplex PCR. This amplification extended across 54 Vbeta and 13 Jbeta segments. Via MiXCR, TCRdb re-called the immunoSEQ multiplex PCR reads, giving one row per CDR3 protein. The sample yields hundreds of thousands of distinct CDR3 sequences, around 96% seen once. The Susac syndrome patients fit the recently defined diagnostic criteria for definite or probable disease. Whole-study findings and limits: Clonal expansion was missing from Susac syndrome CD4+ T cell repertoires.

Per germline, CDR1 SGHRS and CDR2 YFSETQ. This CDR3 spans 14 amino acids. The J segment lost 4 bases and the V segment lost 4 bases, leaving 6 bases of the junction unmatched. The sequenced sample consisted of CD4+ T cells from PBMCs. The sequence was collected from a human donor with Susac syndrome. This rearrangement joins TRBV5-1 to TRBJ1-2; 8 bases line up with TRBD1. The CDR3 DNA reads as TGCGCCAGCAGCCAAGGACAGGGACCCTATGGCTACACCTTC. This encodes CASSQGQGPYGYTF.